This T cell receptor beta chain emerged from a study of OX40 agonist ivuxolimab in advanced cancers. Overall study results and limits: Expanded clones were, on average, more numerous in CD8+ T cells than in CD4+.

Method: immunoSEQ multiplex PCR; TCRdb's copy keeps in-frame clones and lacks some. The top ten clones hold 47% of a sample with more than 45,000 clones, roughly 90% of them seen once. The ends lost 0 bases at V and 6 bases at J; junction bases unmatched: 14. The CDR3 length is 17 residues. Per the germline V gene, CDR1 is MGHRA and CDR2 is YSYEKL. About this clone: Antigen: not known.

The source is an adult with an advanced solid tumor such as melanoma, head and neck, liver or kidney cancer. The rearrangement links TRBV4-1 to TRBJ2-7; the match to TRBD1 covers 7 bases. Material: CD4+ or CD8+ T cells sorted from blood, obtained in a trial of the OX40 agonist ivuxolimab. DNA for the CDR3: TGCGCCAGCAGCCAAGAAAGGGGCACGAGGGGGCAAGGCGAGCAGTACTTC. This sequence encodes CASSQERGTRGQGEQYF.